These T cell receptor beta chains were read from a single sample in a study of PD-1 blockade in classical Hodgkin lymphoma. Clones were read by immunoSEQ multiplex PCR, and TCRdb kept only the in-frame ones, dropping some. The table has about 34,000 clones, 76% seen once. Here the sequenced sample was peripheral blood mononuclear cells (PBMCs), taken before the second cycle of nivolumab. The receptors shown here come from a human donor with classical Hodgkin lymphoma. The CDR3 runs from the conserved cysteine through the conserved F or W. The D gene is left open where the match is weak. A clone size is listed for some rows: how often the clone was seen (once, few, many), or a class if it is expanded.

TRBJ1-5,TRBV4-1,few,NA,CASSQGSWGGNQPQHF,TGCGCCAGCAGCCAAGGTAGTTGGGGGGGCAATCAGCCCCAGCATTTT
TRBJ2-1,TRBV27,NA,TRBD2,CASSFGGEGNEQFF,TGTGCCAGCAGTTTTGGCGGGGAGGGCAATGAGCAGTTCTTC
TRBJ1-2,TRBV7-9,NA,TRBD1,CASSLDRGRYTF,TGTGCCAGCAGCTTAGACAGGGGGCGGTACACCTTC
TRBJ2-2,TRBV7-9,once,NA,CASSLFGGNGELFF,TGTGCCAGCAGCTTATTTGGGGGTAACGGGGAGCTGTTTTTT
TRBJ1-1,TRBV18,NA,NA,CASSPVSDLNTEAFF,TGTGCCAGCTCACCAGTTTCCGACTTGAACACTGAAGCTTTCTTT
TRBJ1-2,TRBV6-5,NA,NA,CASSDRLYGYTF,TGTGCCAGCAGCGACAGGCTCTATGGCTACACCTTC
TRBJ2-5,TRBV19,NA,NA,CASSITSEETQYF,TGTGCCAGTAGTATCACCTCAGAAGAGACCCAGTACTTC
TRBJ2-1,TRBV7-6,NA,TRBD1,CASTPIRSRDRVYNEQFF,TGTGCCAGCACCCCGATCCGGTCGAGAGACAGGGTTTACAATGAGCAGTTCTTC
TRBJ2-1,TRBV5-6,once,TRBD2,CASSWGAVAGNNEQFF,TGTGCCAGCAGCTGGGGTGCGGTAGCGGGAAACAATGAGCAGTTCTTC
TRBJ1-6,TRBV6-6,few,NA,CASSLGSTSPLHF,TGTGCCAGCAGTTTGGGGTCCACGTCACCCCTCCACTTT
TRBJ1-1,TRBV19,NA,NA,CASRLMDTEAFF,TGTGCCAGTAGGCTGATGGACACTGAAGCTTTCTTT
TRBJ2-1,TRBV7-8,few,TRBD2,CASSLVMASGHYNEQFF,TGTGCCAGCAGCTTAGTTATGGCTAGCGGGCATTACAATGAGCAGTTCTTC
TRBJ2-4,TRBV11-2,NA,NA,CASSLDRGPSNIQYF,TGTGCCAGCAGCTTAGATCGGGGTCCCTCCAACATTCAGTACTTC
TRBJ1-2,TRBV5-1,few,NA,CASRTELSNYGYTF,TGCGCCAGCAGAACAGAATTGTCTAACTATGGCTACACCTTC
TRBJ2-2,TRBV5-1,NA,NA,CASRKGVGTGELFF,TGCGCCAGCAGGAAGGGGGTCGGTACCGGGGAGCTGTTTTTT
TRBJ2-3,TRBV6-6,NA,TRBD2,CASIPEAGGKTDTQYF,TGTGCCAGCATCCCCGAAGCGGGGGGGAAGACAGATACGCAGTATTTT